This T cell receptor beta chain was obtained from a study of blood T cell repertoires in COVID-19. Looked up from germline, CDR1 is WNHNN and CDR2 is SYGVQD (reference sequence). This CDR3 is 17 amino acids long. Trimming at V came to 6 bases and at J to 5 bases, leaving 16 bases not matched to a gene. In the original workflow: From reference gene primer amplification, estimates of nucleated cell counts were derived. The repertoire was sequenced with immunoSEQ multiplex PCR; TCRdb's copy has only in-frame clones and lacks some. That table supplies the V and J calls and clone size; D and trimming were determined from the DNA. Among around 250,000 clones, 84% were seen once, and the ten largest hold more than 1.5%.

The clonotype comes from a middle-aged woman who had recovered from COVID-19. The sequencing sample was made of peripheral blood. The V and J genes are TRBV10-1 and TRBJ1-2; 9 nucleotides align to TRBD1. CDR3 coding DNA: TGCGCCAGCAGCCACGGATGTACAGGGGGCGTAGGGTATGGCTACACCTTC. It specifies CASSHGCTGGVGYGYTF.